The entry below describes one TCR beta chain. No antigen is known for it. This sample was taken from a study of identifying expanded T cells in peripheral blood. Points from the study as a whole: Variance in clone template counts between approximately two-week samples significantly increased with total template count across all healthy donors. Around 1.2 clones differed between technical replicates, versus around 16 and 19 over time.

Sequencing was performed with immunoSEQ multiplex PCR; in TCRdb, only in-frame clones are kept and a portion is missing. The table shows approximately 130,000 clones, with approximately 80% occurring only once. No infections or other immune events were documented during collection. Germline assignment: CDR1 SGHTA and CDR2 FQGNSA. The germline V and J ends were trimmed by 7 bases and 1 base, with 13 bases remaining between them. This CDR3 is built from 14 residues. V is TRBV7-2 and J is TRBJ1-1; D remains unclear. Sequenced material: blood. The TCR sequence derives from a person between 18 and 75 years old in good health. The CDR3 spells CASIPAPENTEAFF. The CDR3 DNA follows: TGTGCCAGCATCCCCGCTCCGGAGAACACTGAAGCTTTCTTT.